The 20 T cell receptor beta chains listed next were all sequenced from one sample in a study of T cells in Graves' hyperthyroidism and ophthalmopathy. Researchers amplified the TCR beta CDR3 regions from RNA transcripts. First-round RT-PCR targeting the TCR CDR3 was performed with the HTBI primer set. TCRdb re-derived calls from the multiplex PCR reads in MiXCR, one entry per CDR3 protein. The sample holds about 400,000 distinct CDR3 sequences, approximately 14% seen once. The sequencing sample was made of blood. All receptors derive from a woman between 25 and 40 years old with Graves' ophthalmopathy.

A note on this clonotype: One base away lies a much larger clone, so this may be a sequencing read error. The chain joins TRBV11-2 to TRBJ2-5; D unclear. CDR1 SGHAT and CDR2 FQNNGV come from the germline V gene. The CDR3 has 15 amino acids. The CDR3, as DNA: TGTGCCAGCAGCCCCGCTGGCAGAGACCAAGAGGCCCAGTACTTC. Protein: CASSPAGRDQEAQYF.

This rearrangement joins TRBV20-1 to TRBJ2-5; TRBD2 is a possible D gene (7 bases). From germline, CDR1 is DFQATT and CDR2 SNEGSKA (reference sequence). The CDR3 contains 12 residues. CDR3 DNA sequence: TGCAGCCTCGGGGGGCGGGCGGAGACCCAGTACTTC. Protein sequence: CSLGGRAETQYF.

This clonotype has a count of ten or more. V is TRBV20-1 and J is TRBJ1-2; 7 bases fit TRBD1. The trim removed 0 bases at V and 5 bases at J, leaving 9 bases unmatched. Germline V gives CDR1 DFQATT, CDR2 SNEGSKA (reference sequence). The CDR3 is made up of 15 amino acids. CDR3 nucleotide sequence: TGCAGTGCTAGAGATTCGGCAGGGGGGAGGTATGGCTACACCTTC. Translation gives CSARDSAGGRYGYTF.

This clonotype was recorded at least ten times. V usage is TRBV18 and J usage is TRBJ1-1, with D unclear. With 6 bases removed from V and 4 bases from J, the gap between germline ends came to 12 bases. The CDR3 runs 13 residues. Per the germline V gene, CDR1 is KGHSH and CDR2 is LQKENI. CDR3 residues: CASSPTDFTEAFF. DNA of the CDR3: TGTGCCAGCTCGCCCACAGATTTCACTGAAGCTTTCTTT.

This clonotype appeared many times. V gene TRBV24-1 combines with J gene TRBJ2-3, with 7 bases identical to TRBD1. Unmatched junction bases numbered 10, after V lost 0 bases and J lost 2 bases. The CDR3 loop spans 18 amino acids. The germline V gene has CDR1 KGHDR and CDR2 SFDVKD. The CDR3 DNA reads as TGTGCCACCAGTGATTTGCCCCCTCTAGGGGGCCCCACAGATACGCAGTATTTT. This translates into CATSDLPPLGGPTDTQYF.

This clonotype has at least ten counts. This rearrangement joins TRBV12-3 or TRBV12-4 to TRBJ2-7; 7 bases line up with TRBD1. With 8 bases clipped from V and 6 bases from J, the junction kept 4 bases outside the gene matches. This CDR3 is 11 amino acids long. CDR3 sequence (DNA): TGTGCCAGCGGTAGGGGGCTCGAGCAGTACTTC. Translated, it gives CASGRGLEQYF.

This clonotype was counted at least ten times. In DNA form, the CDR3 reads TGTGCCAGCAGACCTGGCGGGGGGTCCTACAATGAGCAGTTCTTC. Protein sequence: CASRPGGGSYNEQFF. V is TRBV12-3 or TRBV12-4 and J is TRBJ2-1, with 8 bases identical to TRBD2. This CDR3 contains 15 residues. V was pared by 6 bases and J by 1 base, with 5 bases of the junction left unmatched.

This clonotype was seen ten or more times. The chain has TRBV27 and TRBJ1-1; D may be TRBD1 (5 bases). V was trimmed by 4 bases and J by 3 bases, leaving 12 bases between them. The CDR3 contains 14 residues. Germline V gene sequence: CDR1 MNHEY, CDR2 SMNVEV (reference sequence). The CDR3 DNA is TGTGCCAGCAGTTCCCGGGACGGGGACACTGAAGCTTTCTTT. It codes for CASSSRDGDTEAFF.

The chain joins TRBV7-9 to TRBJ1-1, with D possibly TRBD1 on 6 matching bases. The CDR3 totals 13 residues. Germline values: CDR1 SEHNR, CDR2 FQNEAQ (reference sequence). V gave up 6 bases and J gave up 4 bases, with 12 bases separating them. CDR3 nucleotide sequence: TGTGCCAGCAGTTTTAACAGGGCCACTGAAGCTTTCTTT. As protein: CASSFNRATEAFF.

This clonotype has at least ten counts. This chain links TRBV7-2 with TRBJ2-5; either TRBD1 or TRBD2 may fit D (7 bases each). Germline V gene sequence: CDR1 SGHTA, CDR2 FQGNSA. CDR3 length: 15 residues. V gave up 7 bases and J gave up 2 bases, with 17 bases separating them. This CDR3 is CASTTQGREQETQYF. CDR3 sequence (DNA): TGTGCCAGCACCACACAGGGGAGGGAACAAGAGACCCAGTACTTC.

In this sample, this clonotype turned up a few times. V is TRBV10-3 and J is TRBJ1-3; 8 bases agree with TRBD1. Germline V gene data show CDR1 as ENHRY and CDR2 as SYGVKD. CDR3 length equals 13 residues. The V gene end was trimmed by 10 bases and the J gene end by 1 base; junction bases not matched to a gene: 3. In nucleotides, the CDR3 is TGTGCCACCACAGGGGGATCTGGAAACACCATATATTTT. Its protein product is CATTGGSGNTIYF.

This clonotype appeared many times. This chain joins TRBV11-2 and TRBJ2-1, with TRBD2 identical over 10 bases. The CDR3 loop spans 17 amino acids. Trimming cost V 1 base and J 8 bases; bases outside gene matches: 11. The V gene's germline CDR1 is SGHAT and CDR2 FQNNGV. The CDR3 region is CASSLVQRGGSWDEQFF. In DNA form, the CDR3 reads TGTGCCAGCAGCTTAGTCCAGCGGGGGGGCAGTTGGGATGAGCAGTTCTTC.

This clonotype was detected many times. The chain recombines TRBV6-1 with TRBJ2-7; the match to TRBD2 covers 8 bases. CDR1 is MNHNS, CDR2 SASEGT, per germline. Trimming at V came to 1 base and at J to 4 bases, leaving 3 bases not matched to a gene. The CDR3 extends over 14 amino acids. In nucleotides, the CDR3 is TGTGCCAGCAGTGAAGGGGCGGGGGGATACGAGCAGTACTTC. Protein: CASSEGAGGYEQYF.

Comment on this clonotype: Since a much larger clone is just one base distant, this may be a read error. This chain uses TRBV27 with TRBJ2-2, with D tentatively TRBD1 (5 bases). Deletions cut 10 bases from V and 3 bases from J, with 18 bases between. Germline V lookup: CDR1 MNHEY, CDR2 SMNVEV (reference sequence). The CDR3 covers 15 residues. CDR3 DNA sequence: TGTGCCAACAGAGCCTCAGGGTCGTACACCGGGGAGCTGTTTTTT. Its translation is CANRASGSYTGELFF.

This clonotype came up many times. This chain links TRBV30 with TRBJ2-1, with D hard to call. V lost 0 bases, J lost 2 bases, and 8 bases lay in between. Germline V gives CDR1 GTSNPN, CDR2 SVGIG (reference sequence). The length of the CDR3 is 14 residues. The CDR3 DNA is TGTGCCTGGAGTGTACCCGAAACCTACAATGAGCAGTTCTTC. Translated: CAWSVPETYNEQFF. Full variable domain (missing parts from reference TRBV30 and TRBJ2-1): SQTIHQWPATLVQPVGSPLSLECTVEGTSNPNLYWYRQAAGRGLQLLFYSVGIGQISSEVPQNLSASRPQDRQFILSSKKLLLSDSGFYLCAWSVPETYNEQFFGPGTRLTVL.

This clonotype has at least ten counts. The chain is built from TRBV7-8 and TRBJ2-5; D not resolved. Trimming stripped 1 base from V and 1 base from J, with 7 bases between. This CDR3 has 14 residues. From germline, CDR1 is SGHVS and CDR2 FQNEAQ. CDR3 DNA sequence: TGTGCCAGCAGCTTAGAGCAGGTCCAAGAGACCCAGTACTTC. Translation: CASSLEQVQETQYF.

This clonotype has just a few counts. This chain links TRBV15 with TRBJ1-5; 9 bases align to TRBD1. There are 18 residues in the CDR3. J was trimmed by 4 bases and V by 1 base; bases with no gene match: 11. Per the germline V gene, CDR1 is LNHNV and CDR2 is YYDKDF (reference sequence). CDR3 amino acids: CATSRAHRTGAYNQPQHF. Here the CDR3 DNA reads TGTGCCACCAGCAGAGCCCACCGGACAGGGGCTTATAATCAGCCCCAGCATTTT.

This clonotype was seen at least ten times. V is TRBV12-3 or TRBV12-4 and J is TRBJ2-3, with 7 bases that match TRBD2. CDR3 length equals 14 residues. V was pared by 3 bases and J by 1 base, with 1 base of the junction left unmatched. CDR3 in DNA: TGTGCCAGCAGTTTTCGGGGGGGCACAGATACGCAGTATTTT. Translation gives CASSFRGGTDTQYF.

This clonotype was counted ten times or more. CDR3 residues: CASSLSTGLPTYEQYF. Written as DNA, the CDR3 is TGTGCCAGCAGCCTTTCCACAGGGTTACCTACCTACGAGCAGTACTTC. V is TRBV6-1 and J is TRBJ2-7, with D perhaps TRBD1 (6 bases). Germline assignment: CDR1 MNHNS and CDR2 SASEGT. The CDR3 has 16 residues. V was cut by 6 bases and J by 2 bases, with 20 bases left in between.

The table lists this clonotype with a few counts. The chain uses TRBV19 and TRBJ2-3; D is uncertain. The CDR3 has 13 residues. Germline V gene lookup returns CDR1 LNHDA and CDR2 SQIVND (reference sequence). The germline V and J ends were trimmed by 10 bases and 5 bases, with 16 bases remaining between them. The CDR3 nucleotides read TGTGCCACTGCAGGTTTCCTCAAAGATACGCAGTATTTT. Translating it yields CATAGFLKDTQYF.